Sequencing of this T cell receptor beta chain was carried out in a study of blood T cells in healthy people across ages. A second PCR of roughly 7 to 11 cycles used a sample-barcoded 5' primer and a J-beta primer mix. TCRdb reprocessed the 5' RACE reads with MiXCR, giving one entry per CDR3 protein. The profile shows roughly 1,500,000 distinct CDR3 sequences, roughly 40% of them singletons. The material sequenced was blood. The TCR was taken from a woman between 18 and 29 years old in good health.

CDR3 bases: TGTGCCAGCAGTCGACAGGGGCAGAAGACCCAGTACTTC. Translating gives CASSRQGQKTQYF. This chain connects TRBV12-3 or TRBV12-4 to TRBJ2-5, with TRBD1 identical over 8 bases. V shed 5 bases, J shed 6 bases, and the junction held 5 bases outside the gene matches. The CDR3 contains 13 residues.